The subject of this entry is one T cell receptor beta chain. Its antigen is currently unknown. The data were produced by immunoSEQ multiplex PCR, yet TCRdb's version contains in-frame clones alone and is incomplete. Among more than 250,000 clones listed, 86% were seen once. This specimen comes from a study of cytomegalovirus exposure and HLA in healthy donors. Whole-study findings and limits: Cytomegalovirus status was reportedly diagnosed by the classifier with high sensitivity and specificity.

Germline V gives CDR1 LNHNV, CDR2 YYDKDF (reference sequence). The length of the CDR3 is 14 residues. V was cut by 0 bases and J by 6 bases, with 12 bases left in between. Sequenced input: PBMCs. This receptor was taken from a woman younger than 35 in good health and CMV-seronegative. This chain uses TRBV15 with TRBJ2-7; possibly TRBD1 for D (5 bases). The CDR3, as DNA: TGTGCCACCAGCAGAGACCCAGGGAAAACCGAGCAGTACTTC. It specifies CATSRDPGKTEQYF.